Listed here are 9 T cell receptor beta chains from one sample, sequenced in a study of OX40 agonist ivuxolimab in advanced cancers. Assay: immunoSEQ multiplex PCR; the TCRdb copy retains only in-frame clones and omits some. This table holds about 58,000 clones, 70% to 85% found once. Sequences were derived from CD4+ or CD8+ T cells sorted from blood, sampled in a trial of the OX40 agonist ivuxolimab. The source of these receptors is an adult with an advanced solid tumor such as melanoma, head and neck, liver or kidney cancer.

The chain carries TRBV7-9 and TRBJ2-7; D may match TRBD1 or TRBD2 (6 bases each). Trimming removed 5 bases at V and 4 bases at J, with 15 bases between. The CDR3 length is 14 residues. From germline, CDR1 is SEHNR and CDR2 FQNEAQ (reference sequence). In DNA form, the CDR3 reads TGTGCCAGCAGCACACCCGGGGGCCCTTACGAGCAGTACTTC. Amino acids: CASSTPGGPYEQYF.

V and J are TRBV27 and TRBJ1-1; D ambiguous. V was cut by 5 bases and J by 5 bases, with 9 bases left in between. The length of the CDR3 is 12 residues. Germline V CDR1 and CDR2: MNHEY, SMNVEV (reference sequence). The CDR3 sequence: CASSPLGTEAFF. The CDR3 DNA sequence: TGTGCCAGCAGTCCCTTGGGTACTGAAGCTTTCTTT.

The rearrangement links TRBV6-5 to TRBJ1-2; D possibly corresponds to TRBD1 (6 bases). CDR1 is MNHEY, CDR2 SVGAGI, per germline. V shed 5 bases and J shed 0 bases, with 10 bases lying between them. This CDR3 region has 14 residues. This chain's CDR3 is CASSKTGSNYGYTF. The CDR3 coding sequence is TGTGCCAGCAGTAAGACAGGTTCTAACTATGGCTACACCTTC.

This clone has only a few counts. In DNA form, the CDR3 reads TGTGCCAGCAGCCGGACAGGGTTCGTGTCGGCCTATGGCTACACCTTC. It translates to CASSRTGFVSAYGYTF. This chain connects TRBV7-2 to TRBJ1-2; 8 nucleotides match TRBD1. Trimming took 5 bases from V and 4 from J; bases not matched to a gene: 12. Germline loops: CDR1 SGHTA, CDR2 FQGNSA. The CDR3 is made up of 16 amino acids.

Here the CDR3 reads CAWRRRAGTQADTQYF. The CDR3 nucleotides are TGTGCCTGGAGACGCCGTGCGGGTACGCAGGCAGATACGCAGTATTTT. The chain has TRBV30 and TRBJ2-3, with D perhaps matching TRBD2 (5 bases). Germline CDR1 reads GTSNPN; CDR2 reads SVGIG (reference sequence). V lost 3 bases and J 4 bases, leaving 20 bases between the germline ends. The CDR3 totals 16 residues.

This clone was seen a single time. This chain uses TRBV2 with TRBJ1-1, with D perhaps TRBD1 (6 bases). This CDR3 is 15 amino acids long. Deletions cut 4 bases from V and 1 base from J, with 13 bases between. Germline CDR1 is SNHLY and CDR2 is FYNNEI. Here the CDR3 reads CASSAGARGNTEAFF. The CDR3 DNA sequence: TGTGCCAGCAGTGCGGGGGCGAGAGGGAACACTGAAGCTTTCTTT.

The chain carries TRBV7-2 and TRBJ2-7; no definite D call. This CDR3 has 11 amino acids. Trimming took 5 bases from V and 6 from J, leaving 8 bases between them. CDR1 is SGHTA, CDR2 FQGNSA, per germline. In DNA form, the CDR3 reads TGTGCCAGCAGCCTCTTATCCGAGCAGTACTTC. Amino acids: CASSLLSEQYF.

V is TRBV6-6 and J is TRBJ2-7, with TRBD2 matching 13 bases. Germline values: CDR1 MNHNY, CDR2 SVGAGI (reference sequence). The CDR3 is 15 residues long. With V trimmed by 6 bases and J by 7 bases, 9 bases remained unmatched. The CDR3 region is CASSNRLAGGYEQYF. The CDR3 DNA follows: TGTGCCAGCAGCAACCGACTAGCGGGAGGATATGAGCAGTACTTC.

The chain has TRBV6-6 and TRBJ2-7, with D possibly TRBD2 on 5 matching bases. The CDR3 has 15 residues. Per germline, CDR1 MNHNY and CDR2 SVGAGI (reference sequence). Trimming shortened V by 2 bases and J by 0 bases, and 11 bases separated the two germline ends. CDR3 coding DNA: TGTGCCAGCAGTTACCCAAGCGGCAGCTCCTACGAGCAGTACTTC. This translates into CASSYPSGSSYEQYF.